This T cell receptor beta chain is from a study of response to subunit inactivated influenza vaccine. This clonotype appeared a few times. Using its own MiXCR run on the RT-PCR reads, TCRdb lists one record per CDR3 protein. The sample comprises 500,000 to 650,000 distinct CDR3 sequences, around 8% of which are singletons, and over 10% rests with the top ten. The V and J ends lost 4 bases and 4 bases respectively, with 15 bases between them. Germline V gene data show CDR1 as KGHDR and CDR2 as SFDVKD. The CDR3 loop spans 15 amino acids. The chain uses TRBV24-1 and TRBJ1-2, with D maybe TRBD1 (5 bases). The receptor comes from a man between 50 and 69 years old who received an inactivated influenza vaccine. The specimen was PBMCs from blood, collected roughly 24 months after vaccination. The CDR3 DNA reads TGTGCCACCAGTGACGTACGGGACGGATTCTATGGCTACACCTTC. Residues: CATSDVRDGFYGYTF.